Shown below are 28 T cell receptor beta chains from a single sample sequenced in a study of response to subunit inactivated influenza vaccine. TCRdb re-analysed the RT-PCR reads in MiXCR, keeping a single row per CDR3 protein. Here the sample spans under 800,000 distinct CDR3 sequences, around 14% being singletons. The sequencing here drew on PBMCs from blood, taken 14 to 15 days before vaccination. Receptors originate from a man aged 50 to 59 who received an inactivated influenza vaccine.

This CDR3 reads CASRAGLRTSTYNEQFF. Written as DNA, the CDR3 is TGTGCCAGCAGAGCGGGACTCCGCACCTCTACCTACAATGAGCAGTTCTTC. V and J are TRBV28 and TRBJ2-1; 7 bases fit TRBD2. CDR1 and CDR2 from the germline V gene are MDHEN and SYDVKM. Unmatched junction bases numbered 13, after V lost 6 bases and J lost 2 bases. CDR3 length: 17 amino acids.

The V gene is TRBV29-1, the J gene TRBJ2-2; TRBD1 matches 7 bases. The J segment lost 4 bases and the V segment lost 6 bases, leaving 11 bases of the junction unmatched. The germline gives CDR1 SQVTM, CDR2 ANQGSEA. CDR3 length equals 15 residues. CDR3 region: CSVDRQGMGTGELFF. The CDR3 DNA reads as TGCAGCGTGGATAGACAGGGAATGGGCACCGGGGAGCTGTTTTTT.

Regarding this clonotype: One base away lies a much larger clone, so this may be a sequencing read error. The CDR3 loop reads CASSLVTSGVTDTQYF. CDR3 sequence (DNA): TGTGCCAGCAGCTTAGTGACTAGCGGGGTTACAGATACGCAGTATTTT. This sequence joins TRBV11-2 and TRBJ2-3; TRBD2 aligns across 11 bases. After removal of 1 base from V and 3 bases from J, the junction contained 3 bases not matched to a gene. Germline values: CDR1 SGHAT, CDR2 FQNNGV. The CDR3 loop spans 16 amino acids.

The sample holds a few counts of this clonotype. CDR3 amino acids: CASSTQGARAYNSPLHF. CDR3 DNA: TGTGCCAGCAGCACGCAGGGCGCCAGGGCGTATAATTCACCCCTCCACTTT. The gene calls are TRBV11-3 and TRBJ1-6, with TRBD1 as a possible D gene (5 bases). The V gene lost 5 bases and the J gene lost 4 bases, with 18 bases spanning the gap. Germline lookup yields CDR1 SGHNT and CDR2 YENEEA. This CDR3 spans 17 amino acids. Based on the CDR3 plus reference TRBV11-3 and TRBJ1-6, the full variable domain is EAGVVQSPRYKIIEKKQPVAFWCNPISGHNTLYWYLQNLGQGPELLIRYENEEAVDDSQLPKDRFSAERLKGVDSTLKIQPAELGDSAVYLCASSTQGARAYNSPLHFGNGTRLTVT.

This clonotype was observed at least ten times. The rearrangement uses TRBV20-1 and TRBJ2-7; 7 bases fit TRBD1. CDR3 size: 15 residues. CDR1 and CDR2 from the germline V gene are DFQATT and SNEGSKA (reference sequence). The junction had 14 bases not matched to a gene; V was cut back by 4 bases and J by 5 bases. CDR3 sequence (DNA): TGCAGTGCTACCCGGGACAGATCAAACAAGGACGAGCAGTACTTC. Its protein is CSATRDRSNKDEQYF.

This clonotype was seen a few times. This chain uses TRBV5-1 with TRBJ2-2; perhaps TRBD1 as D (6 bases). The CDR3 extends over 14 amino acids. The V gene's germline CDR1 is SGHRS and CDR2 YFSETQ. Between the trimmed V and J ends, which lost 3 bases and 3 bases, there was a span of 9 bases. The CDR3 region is CASSSGQYTGELFF. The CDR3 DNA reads TGCGCCAGCAGCTCCGGACAGTACACCGGGGAGCTGTTTTTT.

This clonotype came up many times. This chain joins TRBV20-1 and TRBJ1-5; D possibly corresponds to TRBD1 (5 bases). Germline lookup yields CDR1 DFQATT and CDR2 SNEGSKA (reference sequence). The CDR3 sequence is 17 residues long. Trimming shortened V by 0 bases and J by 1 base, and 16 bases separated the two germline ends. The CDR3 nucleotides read TGCAGTGCTAGAGATAGACAGCTCACCCAAAGCAATCAGCCCCAGCATTTT. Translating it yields CSARDRQLTQSNQPQHF.

In DNA form, the CDR3 reads TGCGCCAGCAGCTTGGCCGGGGGTCACGATGGCTACACCTTC. It yields the protein CASSLAGGHDGYTF. The chain combines TRBV5-1 with TRBJ1-2; TRBD1 is a possible D gene (5 bases). The CDR3 contains 14 residues. Trimming left V 0 bases short and J 6 bases short, with 12 bases between. The germline CDR1 and CDR2 sequences are SGHRS and YFSETQ.

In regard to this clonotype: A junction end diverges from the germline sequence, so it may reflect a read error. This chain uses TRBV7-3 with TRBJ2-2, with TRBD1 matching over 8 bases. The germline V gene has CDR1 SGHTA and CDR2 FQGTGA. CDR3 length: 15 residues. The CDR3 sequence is CASSSTTGGTGDLFF. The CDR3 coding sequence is TGTGCCAGCAGCTCCACTACAGGGGGGACCGGGGATCTGTTTTTT. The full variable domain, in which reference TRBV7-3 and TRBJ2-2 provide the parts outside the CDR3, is GAGVSQTPSNKVTEKGKYVELRCDPISGHTALYWYRQSLGQGPEFLIYFQGTGAADDSGLPNDRFFAVRPEGSVSTLKIQRTERGDSAVYLCASSSTTGGTGDLFFGEGSRLTVL.

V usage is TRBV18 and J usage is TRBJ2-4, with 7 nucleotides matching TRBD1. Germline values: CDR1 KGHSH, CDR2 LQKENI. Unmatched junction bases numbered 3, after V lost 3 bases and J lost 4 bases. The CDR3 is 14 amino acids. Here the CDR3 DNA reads TGTGCCAGCTCACCTTCGACAGGGAAAAACATTCAGTACTTC. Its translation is CASSPSTGKNIQYF.

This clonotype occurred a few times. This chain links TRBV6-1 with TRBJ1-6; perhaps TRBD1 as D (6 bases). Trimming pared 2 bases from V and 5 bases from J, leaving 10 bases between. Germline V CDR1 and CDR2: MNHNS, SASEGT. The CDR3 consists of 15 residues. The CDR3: CASSEHRADNSPLHF. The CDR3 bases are TGTGCCAGCAGTGAACACAGGGCGGATAATTCACCCCTCCACTTT.

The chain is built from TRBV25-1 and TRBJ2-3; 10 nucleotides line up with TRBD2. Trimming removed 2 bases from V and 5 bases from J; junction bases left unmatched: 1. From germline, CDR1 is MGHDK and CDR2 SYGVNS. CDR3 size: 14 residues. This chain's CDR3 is CASSESGGVDTQYF. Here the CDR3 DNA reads TGTGCCAGCAGTGAAAGCGGGGGGGTAGATACGCAGTATTTT.

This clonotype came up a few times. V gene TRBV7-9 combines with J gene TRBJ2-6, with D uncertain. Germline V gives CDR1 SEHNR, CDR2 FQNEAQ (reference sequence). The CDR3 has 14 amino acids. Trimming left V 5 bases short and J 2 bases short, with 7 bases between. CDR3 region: CASSPRPGANVLTF. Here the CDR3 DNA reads TGTGCCAGCAGCCCGAGACCTGGGGCCAACGTCCTGACTTTC.

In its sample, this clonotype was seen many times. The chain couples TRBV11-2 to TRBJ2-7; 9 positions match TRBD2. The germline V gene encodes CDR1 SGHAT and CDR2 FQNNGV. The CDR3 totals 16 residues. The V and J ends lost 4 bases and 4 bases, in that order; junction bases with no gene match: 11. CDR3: CASSSRSGRIAYEQYF. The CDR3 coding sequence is TGTGCCAGCAGCTCCAGGAGCGGGAGGATAGCGTACGAGCAGTACTTC.

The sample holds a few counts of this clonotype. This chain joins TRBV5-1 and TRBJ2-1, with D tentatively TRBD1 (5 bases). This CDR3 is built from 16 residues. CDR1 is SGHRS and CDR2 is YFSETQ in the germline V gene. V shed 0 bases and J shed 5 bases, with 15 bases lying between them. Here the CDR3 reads CASSLAGRVGNNEQFF. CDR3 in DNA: TGCGCCAGCAGCTTGGCCGGCAGGGTGGGGAACAATGAGCAGTTCTTC.

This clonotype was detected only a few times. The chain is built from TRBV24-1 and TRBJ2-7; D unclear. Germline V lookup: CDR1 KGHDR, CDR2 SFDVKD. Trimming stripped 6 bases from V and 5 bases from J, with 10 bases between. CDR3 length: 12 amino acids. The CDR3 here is CATSPPVNEQYF. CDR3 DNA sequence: TGTGCCACCAGTCCGCCAGTCAACGAGCAGTACTTC.

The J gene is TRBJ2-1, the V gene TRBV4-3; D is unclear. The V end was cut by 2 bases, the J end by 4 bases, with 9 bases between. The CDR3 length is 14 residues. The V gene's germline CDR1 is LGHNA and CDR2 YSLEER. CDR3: CASSQHRAYNEQFF. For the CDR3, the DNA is TGCGCCAGCAGCCAACACCGGGCATACAATGAGCAGTTCTTC.

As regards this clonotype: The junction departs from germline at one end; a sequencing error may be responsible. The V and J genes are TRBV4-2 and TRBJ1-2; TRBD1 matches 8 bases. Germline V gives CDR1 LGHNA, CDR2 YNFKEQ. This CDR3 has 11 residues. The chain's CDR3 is CASRQGQGDTF. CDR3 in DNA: TGTGCCAGCCGCCAAGGACAGGGTGACACCTTC.

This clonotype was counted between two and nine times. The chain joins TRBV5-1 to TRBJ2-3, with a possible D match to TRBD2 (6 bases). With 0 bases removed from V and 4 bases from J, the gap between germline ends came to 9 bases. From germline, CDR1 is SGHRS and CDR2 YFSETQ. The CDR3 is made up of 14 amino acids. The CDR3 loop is CASSLVGEADTQYF. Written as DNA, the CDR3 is TGCGCCAGCAGCTTGGTAGGGGAGGCAGATACGCAGTATTTT.

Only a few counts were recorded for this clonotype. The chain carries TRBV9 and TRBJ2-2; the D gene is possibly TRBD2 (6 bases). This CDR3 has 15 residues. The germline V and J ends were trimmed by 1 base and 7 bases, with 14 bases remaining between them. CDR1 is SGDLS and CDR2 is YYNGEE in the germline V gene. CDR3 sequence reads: CASSVRGPGDGELFF. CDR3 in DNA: TGTGCCAGCAGCGTACGTGGGCCGGGGGACGGGGAGCTGTTTTTT.

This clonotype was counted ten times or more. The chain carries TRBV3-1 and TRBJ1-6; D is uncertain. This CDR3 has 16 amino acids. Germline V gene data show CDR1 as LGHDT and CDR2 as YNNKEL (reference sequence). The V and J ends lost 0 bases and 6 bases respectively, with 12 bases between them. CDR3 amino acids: CASSQDGGPFNSPLHF. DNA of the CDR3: TGTGCCAGCAGCCAAGACGGAGGACCGTTTAATTCACCCCTCCACTTT.

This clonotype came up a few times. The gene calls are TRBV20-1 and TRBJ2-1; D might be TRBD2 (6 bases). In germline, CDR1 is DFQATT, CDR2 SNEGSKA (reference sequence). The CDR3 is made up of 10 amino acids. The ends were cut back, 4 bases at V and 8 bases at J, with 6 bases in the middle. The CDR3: CSATSDEQFF. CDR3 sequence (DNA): TGCAGTGCTACTAGCGATGAGCAGTTCTTC.

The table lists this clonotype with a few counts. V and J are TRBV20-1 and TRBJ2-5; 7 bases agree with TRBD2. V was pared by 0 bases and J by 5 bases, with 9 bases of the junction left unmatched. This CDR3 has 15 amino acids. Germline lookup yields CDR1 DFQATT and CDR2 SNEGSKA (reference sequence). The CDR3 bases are TGCAGTGCTAGAGATGATCGCGTCGGGGGGGAGACCCAGTACTTC. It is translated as CSARDDRVGGETQYF.

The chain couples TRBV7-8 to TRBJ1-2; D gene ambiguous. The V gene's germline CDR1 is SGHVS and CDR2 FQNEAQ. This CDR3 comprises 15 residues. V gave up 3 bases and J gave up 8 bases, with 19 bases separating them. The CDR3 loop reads CASSLGGRMSNGYTF. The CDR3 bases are TGTGCCAGCAGCTTGGGCGGGAGGATGAGCAACGGCTACACCTTC. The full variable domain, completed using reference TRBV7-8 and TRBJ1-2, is GAGVSQSPRYKVAKRGQDVALRCDPISGHVSLFWYQQALGQGPEFLTYFQNEAQLDKSGLPSDRFFAERPEGSVSTLKIQRTQQEDSAVYLCASSLGGRMSNGYTFGSGTRLTVV.

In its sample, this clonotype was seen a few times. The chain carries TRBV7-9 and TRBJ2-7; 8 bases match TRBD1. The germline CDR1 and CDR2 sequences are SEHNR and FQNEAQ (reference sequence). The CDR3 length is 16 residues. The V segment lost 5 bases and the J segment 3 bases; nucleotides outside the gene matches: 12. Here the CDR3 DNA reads TGTGCCAGCAGCCCCCCGATCGGGACAGGAGGCTACGAGCAGTACTTC. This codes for CASSPPIGTGGYEQYF.

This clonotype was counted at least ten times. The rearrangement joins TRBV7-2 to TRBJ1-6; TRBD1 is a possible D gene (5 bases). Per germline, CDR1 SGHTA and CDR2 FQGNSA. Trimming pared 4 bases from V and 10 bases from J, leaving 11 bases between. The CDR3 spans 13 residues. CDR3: CASSWTLPSPLHF. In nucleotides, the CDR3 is TGTGCCAGCAGCTGGACACTTCCCTCACCCCTCCACTTT.

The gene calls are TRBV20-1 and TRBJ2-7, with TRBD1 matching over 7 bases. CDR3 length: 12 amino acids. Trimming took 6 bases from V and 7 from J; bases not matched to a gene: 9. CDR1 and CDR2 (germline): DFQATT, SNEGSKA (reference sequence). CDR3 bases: TGCAGTGCCCACAGGGGTTTGACGGAGCAGTACTTC. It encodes CSAHRGLTEQYF.

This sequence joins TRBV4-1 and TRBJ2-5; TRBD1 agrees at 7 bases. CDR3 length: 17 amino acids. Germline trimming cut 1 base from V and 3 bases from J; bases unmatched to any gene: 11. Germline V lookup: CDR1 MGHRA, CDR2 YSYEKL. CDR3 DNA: TGCGCCAGCAGCCAAGGCACGTTATCCGGGACAGAAGAGACCCAGTACTTC. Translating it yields CASSQGTLSGTEETQYF.